The 11 T cell receptor beta chains below come from one sample, sequenced in a study of chemoradiotherapy in HPV16-positive cancers. Repertoires were generated with immunoSEQ multiplex PCR, while TCRdb's copy carries only in-frame clones and drops some. The sample lists some 21,000 clones; approximately 89% were seen once. The sample in question was blood, obtained from a patient who underwent chemoradiotherapy. The receptors here all came from a human donor with HPV-associated anogenital cancer.

Comments on this clone: Different DNA sequences within this sample yield the same CDR3. V gene TRBV5-4 combines with J gene TRBJ2-5; D gene ambiguous. In germline, CDR1 is SGHNT, CDR2 YYREEE (reference sequence). With 4 bases removed from V and 5 bases from J, the gap between germline ends came to 9 bases. CDR3 size: 12 residues. Written as DNA, the CDR3 is TGTGCCAGCAGCGCCAACAAGGAGACCCAGTACTTC. This translates into CASSANKETQYF.

The CDR3 sequence is CASSGRVSSTDTQYF. CDR3 DNA: TGTGCCAGCAGTGGAAGGGTCTCTAGCACAGATACGCAGTATTTT. The chain combines TRBV2 with TRBJ2-3, with no clear D. The germline V gene encodes CDR1 SNHLY and CDR2 FYNNEI. The length of the CDR3 is 15 residues. Trimming stripped 4 bases from V and 0 bases from J, with 11 bases between.

This clone occurred once. The CDR3 DNA reads as TGTGCCAGCAGCCGGGGGGCAGGGGATCAGCCCCAGCATTTT. Protein sequence: CASSRGAGDQPQHF. The V and J genes are TRBV7-2 and TRBJ1-5, with D maybe TRBD1 (6 bases). CDR3 length equals 14 residues. From germline, CDR1 is SGHTA and CDR2 FQGNSA. The ends were cut back, 5 bases at V and 5 bases at J, with 13 bases in the middle.

Regarding this clone: The junction differs from germline at one of its ends, possibly a read error. The V gene is TRBV27, the J gene TRBJ2-1, with 8 bases aligning to TRBD1. The CDR3 has 14 amino acids. Germline lookup yields CDR1 MNHEY and CDR2 SMNVEV (reference sequence). The CDR3 nucleotides are TGTGCCAGCAGTTCCCAGGGGGCCTATAATGAGCAGTTCTTC. Protein product: CASSSQGAYNEQFF.

This clone was observed once. The chain carries TRBV6-1 and TRBJ2-5; TRBD2 agrees at 8 bases. CDR1 and CDR2 (germline): MNHNS, SASEGT. The V and J ends lost 2 bases and 4 bases, in that order; junction bases with no gene match: 9. The CDR3 covers 16 residues. Here the CDR3 reads CASSELAGSTRETQYF. The DNA of the CDR3 is TGTGCCAGCAGTGAACTAGCGGGTTCCACCCGAGAGACCCAGTACTTC.

This chain links TRBV6-5 with TRBJ2-5; 9 bases match TRBD1. There are 14 residues in the CDR3. Unmatched junction bases numbered 5, after V lost 4 bases and J lost 5 bases. CDR1 and CDR2 from the germline V gene are MNHEY and SVGAGI. The CDR3 region has the DNA TGTGCCAGCAGTTCGGGACAGGGTAGGGAGACCCAGTACTTC. Protein: CASSSGQGRETQYF.

The chain recombines TRBV5-1 with TRBJ1-1; D uncertain. The V gene's germline CDR1 is SGHRS and CDR2 YFSETQ. The CDR3 spans 15 residues. The V gene lost 0 bases and the J gene lost 4 bases, with 13 bases spanning the gap. Written as DNA, the CDR3 is TGCGCCAGCAGCTTGGAAGGGCCTCCCCTCACTGAAGCTTTCTTT. Translated, it gives CASSLEGPPLTEAFF.

This clone was observed a few times. This chain links TRBV19 with TRBJ2-2, with 10 bases fitting TRBD2. The CDR3 runs 14 residues. Germline trimming cut 11 bases from V and 9 bases from J; bases unmatched to any gene: 12. The germline CDR1 and CDR2 sequences are LNHDA and SQIVND (reference sequence). This CDR3 is CAYLRSGRARELFF. For the CDR3, the DNA is TGTGCCTACCTACGGAGCGGGAGGGCCCGGGAGCTGTTTTTT.

This rearrangement joins TRBV5-1 to TRBJ1-3, with 8 positions matching TRBD1. Germline CDR1 and CDR2: SGHRS and YFSETQ. This CDR3 is built from 15 residues. The J segment lost 4 bases and the V segment lost 4 bases, leaving 7 bases of the junction unmatched. In DNA form, the CDR3 reads TGCGCCAGCAGCCCTTGGACAGGGCTAGGAAACACCATATATTTT. Its protein is CASSPWTGLGNTIYF.

The CDR3: CASSWGSRDTQYF. In nucleotides, the CDR3 is TGCGCCAGCAGCTGGGGGTCACGAGATACGCAGTATTTT. V usage is TRBV5-1 and J usage is TRBJ2-3; D may be TRBD1 or TRBD2 (5 bases each). The CDR3 contains 13 residues. Germline V CDR1 and CDR2: SGHRS, YFSETQ. V lost 3 bases, J lost 5 bases, and 10 bases lay in between.

The rearrangement uses TRBV4-3 and TRBJ2-1; tentatively, D is TRBD1 or TRBD2 (6 bases each). Trimming left V 3 bases short and J 9 bases short, with 12 bases between. The CDR3 consists of 13 residues. Germline V gene sequence: CDR1 LGHNA, CDR2 YSLEER. The CDR3 DNA sequence: TGCGCCAGCAGCCAGGAAGGGGGGAGTGAGCAGTTCTTC. Translating gives CASSQEGGSEQFF.